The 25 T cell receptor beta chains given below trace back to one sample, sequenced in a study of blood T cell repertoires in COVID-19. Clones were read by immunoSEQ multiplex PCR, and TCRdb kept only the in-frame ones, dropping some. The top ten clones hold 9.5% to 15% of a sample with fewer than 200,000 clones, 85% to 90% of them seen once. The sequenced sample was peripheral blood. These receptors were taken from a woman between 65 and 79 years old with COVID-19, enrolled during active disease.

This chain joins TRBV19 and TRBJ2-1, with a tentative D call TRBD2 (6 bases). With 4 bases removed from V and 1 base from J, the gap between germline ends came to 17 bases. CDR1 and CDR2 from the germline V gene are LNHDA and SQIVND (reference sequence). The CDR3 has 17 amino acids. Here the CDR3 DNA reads TGTGCCAGTAGTACCCGCCGGAGGGCAGAGTCCTACAATGAGCAGTTCTTC. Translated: CASSTRRRAESYNEQFF.

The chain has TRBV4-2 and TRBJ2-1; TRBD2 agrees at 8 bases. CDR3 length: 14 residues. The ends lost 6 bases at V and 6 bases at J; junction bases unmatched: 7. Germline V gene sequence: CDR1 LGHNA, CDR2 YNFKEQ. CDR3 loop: CASRPAGESNEQFF. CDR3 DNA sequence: TGTGCCAGCAGACCAGCGGGAGAGAGCAATGAGCAGTTCTTC.

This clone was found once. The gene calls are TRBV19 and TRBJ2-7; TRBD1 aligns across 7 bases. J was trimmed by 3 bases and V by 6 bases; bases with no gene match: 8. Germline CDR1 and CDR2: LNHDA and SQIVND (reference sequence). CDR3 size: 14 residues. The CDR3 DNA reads TGTGCCAGTAGCATCCGGGACAGCCTCTACGAGCAGTACTTC. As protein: CASSIRDSLYEQYF.

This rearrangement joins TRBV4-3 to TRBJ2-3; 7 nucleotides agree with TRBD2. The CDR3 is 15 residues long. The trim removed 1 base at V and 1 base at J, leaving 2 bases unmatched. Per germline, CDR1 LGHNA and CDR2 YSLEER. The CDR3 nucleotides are TGCGCCAGCAGCCAAGCGGGAGGCCGCACAGATACGCAGTATTTT. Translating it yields CASSQAGGRTDTQYF.

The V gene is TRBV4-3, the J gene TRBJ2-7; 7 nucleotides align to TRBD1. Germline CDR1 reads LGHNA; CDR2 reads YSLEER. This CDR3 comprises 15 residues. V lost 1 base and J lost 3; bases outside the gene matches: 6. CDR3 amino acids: CASSQARDRDYEQYF. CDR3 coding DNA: TGCGCCAGCAGCCAAGCGCGTGACAGGGACTACGAGCAGTACTTC.

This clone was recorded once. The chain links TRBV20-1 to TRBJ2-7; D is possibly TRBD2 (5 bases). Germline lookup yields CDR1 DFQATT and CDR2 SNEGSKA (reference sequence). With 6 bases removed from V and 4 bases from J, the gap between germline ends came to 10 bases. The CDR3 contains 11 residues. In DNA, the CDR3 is TGCAGTGCCAGGACGGGGTACGAGCAGTACTTC. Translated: CSARTGYEQYF.

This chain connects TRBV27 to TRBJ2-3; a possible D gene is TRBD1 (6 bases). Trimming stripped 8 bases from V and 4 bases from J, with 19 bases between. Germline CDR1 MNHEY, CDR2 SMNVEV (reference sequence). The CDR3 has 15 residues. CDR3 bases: TGTGCCAGCGGTCTGATGGGGGCCGGGGCAGATACGCAGTATTTT. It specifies CASGLMGAGADTQYF.

This CDR3 reads CASRTGDSSYGYTF. CDR3 in DNA: TGTGCCAGCAGGACAGGGGATTCGAGCTATGGCTACACCTTC. The J gene is TRBJ1-2, the V gene TRBV3-1 (or the pseudogene TRBV3-2), with 8 nucleotides matching TRBD1. The germline V gene has CDR1 LGHDT and CDR2 YNNKEL (reference sequence). Trimming removed 6 bases from V and 4 bases from J; junction bases left unmatched: 7. The CDR3 totals 14 residues.

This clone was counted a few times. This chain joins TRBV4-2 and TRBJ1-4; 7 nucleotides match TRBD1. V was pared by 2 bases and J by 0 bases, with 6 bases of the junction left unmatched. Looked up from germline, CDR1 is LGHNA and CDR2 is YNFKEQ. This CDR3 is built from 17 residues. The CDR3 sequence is CASSQRPGTATNEKLFF. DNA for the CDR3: TGTGCCAGCAGCCAACGCCCCGGGACAGCAACTAATGAAAAACTGTTTTTT.

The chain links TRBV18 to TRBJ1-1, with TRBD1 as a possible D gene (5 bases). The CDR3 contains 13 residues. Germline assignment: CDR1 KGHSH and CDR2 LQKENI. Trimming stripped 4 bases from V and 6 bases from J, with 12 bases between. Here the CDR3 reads CASSQGVRAEAFF. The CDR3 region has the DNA TGTGCCAGCTCACAAGGGGTTAGGGCTGAAGCTTTCTTT.

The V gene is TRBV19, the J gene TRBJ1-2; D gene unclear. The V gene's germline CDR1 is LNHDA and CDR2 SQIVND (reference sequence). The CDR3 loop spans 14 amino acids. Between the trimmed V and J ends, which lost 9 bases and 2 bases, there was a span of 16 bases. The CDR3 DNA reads TGTGCCAGCACACTTGGGCCGGGAAACTATGGCTACACCTTC. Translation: CASTLGPGNYGYTF. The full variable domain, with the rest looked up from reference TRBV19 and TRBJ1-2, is DGGITQSPKYLFRKEGQNVTLSCEQNLNHDAMYWYRQDPGQGLRLIYYSQIVNDFQKGDIAEGYSVSREKKESFPLTVTSAQKNPTAFYLCASTLGPGNYGYTFGSGTRLTVV.

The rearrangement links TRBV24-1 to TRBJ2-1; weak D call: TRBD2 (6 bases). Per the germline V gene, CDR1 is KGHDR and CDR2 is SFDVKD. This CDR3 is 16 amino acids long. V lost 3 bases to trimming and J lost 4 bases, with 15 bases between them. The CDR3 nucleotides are TGTGCCACCAGTGATCATCGGAGGGCCAAGTACAATGAGCAGTTCTTC. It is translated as CATSDHRRAKYNEQFF.

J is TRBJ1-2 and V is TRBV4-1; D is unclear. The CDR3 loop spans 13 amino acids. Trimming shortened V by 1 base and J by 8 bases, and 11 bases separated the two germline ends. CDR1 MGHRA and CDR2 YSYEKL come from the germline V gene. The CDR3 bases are TGCGCCAGCAGCCAAGGGGCAGCCCGCGGCTACACCTTC. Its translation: CASSQGAARGYTF.

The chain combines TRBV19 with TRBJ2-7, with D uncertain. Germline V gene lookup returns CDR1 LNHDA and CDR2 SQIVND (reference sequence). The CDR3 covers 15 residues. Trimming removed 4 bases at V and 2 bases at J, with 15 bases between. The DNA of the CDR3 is TGTGCCAGTAGTAGAGGCGCGGATAGTGCCTACGAGCAGTACTTC. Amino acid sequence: CASSRGADSAYEQYF.

The CDR3 nucleotides are TGTGCCAGCTCCCCATTTCTAGCGGGAGGCCTTCAGGAGCAGTTCTTC. It encodes CASSPFLAGGLQEQFF. The chain joins TRBV18 to TRBJ2-1, with TRBD2 matching 11 bases. Germline V gene lookup returns CDR1 KGHSH and CDR2 LQKENI. The CDR3 is made up of 16 amino acids. J lost 10 bases, V lost 6 bases, and 14 bases had no gene match.

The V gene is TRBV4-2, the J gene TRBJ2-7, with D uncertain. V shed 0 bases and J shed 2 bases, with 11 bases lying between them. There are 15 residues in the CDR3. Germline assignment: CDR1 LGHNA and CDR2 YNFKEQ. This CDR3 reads CASSQDEAQPYEQYF. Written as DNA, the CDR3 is TGTGCCAGCAGCCAAGATGAGGCCCAGCCCTACGAGCAGTACTTC.

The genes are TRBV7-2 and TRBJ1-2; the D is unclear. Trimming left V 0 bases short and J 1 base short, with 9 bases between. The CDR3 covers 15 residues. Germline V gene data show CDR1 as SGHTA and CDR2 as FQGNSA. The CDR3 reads CASSLANSGNYGYTF. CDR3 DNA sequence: TGTGCCAGCAGCTTAGCGAATTCCGGTAACTATGGCTACACCTTC.

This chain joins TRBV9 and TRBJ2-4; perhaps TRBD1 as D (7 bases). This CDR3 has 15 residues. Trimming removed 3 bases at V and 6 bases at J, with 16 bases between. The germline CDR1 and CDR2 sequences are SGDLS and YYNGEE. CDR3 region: CASSAETGRRNIQYF. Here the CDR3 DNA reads TGTGCCAGCAGCGCAGAGACAGGGAGGCGAAACATTCAGTACTTC.

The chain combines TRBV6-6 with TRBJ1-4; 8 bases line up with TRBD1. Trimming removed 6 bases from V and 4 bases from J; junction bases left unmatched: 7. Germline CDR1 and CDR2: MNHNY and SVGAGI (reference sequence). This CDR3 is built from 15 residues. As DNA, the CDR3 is TGTGCCAGCAGGGGAGGGACAGGAATTAATGAAAAACTGTTTTTT. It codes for CASRGGTGINEKLFF.

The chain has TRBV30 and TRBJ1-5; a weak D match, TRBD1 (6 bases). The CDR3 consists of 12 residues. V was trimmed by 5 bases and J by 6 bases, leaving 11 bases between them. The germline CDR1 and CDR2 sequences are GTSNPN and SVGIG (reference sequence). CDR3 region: CAWGGISQPQHF. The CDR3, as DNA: TGTGCCTGGGGGGGCATTTCTCAGCCCCAGCATTTT.

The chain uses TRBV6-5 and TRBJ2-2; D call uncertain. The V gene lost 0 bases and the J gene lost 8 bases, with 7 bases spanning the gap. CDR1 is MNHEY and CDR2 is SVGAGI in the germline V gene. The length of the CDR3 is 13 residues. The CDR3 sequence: CASSYSTAGELFF. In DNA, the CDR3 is TGTGCCAGCAGTTACTCGACTGCGGGGGAGCTGTTTTTT.

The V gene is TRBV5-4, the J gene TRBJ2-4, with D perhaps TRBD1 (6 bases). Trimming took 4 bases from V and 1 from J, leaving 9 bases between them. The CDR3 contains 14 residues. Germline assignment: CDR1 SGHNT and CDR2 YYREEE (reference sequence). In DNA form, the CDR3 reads TGTGCCAGCAGCCGAACAGGGGCCAAAAACATTCAGTACTTC. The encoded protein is CASSRTGAKNIQYF.

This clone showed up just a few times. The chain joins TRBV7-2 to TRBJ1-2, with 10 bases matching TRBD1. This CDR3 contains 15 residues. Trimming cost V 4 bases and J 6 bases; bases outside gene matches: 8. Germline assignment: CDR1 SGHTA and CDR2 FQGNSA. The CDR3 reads CASSSGTGVDHGYTF. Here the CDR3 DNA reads TGTGCCAGCAGCTCTGGGACAGGGGTTGATCATGGCTACACCTTC.

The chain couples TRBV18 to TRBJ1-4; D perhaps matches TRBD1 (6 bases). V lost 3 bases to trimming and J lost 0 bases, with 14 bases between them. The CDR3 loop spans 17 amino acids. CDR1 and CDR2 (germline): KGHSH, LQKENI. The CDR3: CASSPQGISATNEKLFF. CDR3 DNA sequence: TGTGCCAGCTCACCTCAGGGGATTTCTGCAACTAATGAAAAACTGTTTTTT.

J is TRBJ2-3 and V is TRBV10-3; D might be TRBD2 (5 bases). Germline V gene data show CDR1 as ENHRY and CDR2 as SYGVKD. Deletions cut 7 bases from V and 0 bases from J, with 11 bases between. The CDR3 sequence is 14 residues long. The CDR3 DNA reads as TGTGCCATCACCCCCGGCGGGAGCACAGATACGCAGTATTTT. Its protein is CAITPGGSTDTQYF.